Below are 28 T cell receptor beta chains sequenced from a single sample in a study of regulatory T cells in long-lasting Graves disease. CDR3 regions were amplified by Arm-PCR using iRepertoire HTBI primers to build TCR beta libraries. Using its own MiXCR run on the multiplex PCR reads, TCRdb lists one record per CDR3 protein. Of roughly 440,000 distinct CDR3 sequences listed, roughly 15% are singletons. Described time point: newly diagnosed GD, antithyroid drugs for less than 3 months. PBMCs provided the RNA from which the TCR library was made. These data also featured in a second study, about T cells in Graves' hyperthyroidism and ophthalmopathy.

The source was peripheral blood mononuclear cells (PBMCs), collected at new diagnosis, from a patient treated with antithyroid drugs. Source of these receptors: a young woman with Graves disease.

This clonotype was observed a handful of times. CDR3 sequence reads: CASSPDRGRGGYTF. In nucleotides, the CDR3 is TGTGCCAGCAGTCCCGACAGGGGGCGAGGTGGCTACACCTTC. This sequence joins TRBV12-3 or TRBV12-4 and TRBJ1-2; TRBD1 agrees at 10 bases. The V and J ends lost 5 bases and 7 bases, in that order; junction bases with no gene match: 7. This CDR3 comprises 14 residues.

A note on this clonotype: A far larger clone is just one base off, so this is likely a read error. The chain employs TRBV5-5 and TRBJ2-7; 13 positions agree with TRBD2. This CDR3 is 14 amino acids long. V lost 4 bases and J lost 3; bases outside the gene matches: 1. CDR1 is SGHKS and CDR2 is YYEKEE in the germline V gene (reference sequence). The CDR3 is CASSGLAGDYEQYF. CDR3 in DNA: TGTGCCAGCAGCGGACTAGCGGGAGACTACGAGCAGTACTTC.

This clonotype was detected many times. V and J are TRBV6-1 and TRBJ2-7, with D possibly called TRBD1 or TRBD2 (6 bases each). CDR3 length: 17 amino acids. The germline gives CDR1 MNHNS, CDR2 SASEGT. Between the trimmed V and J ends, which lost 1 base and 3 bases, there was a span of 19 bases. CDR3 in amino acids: CASSEGRAAGDFYEQYF. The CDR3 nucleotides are TGTGCCAGCAGTGAAGGAAGGGCGGCAGGGGACTTCTACGAGCAGTACTTC.

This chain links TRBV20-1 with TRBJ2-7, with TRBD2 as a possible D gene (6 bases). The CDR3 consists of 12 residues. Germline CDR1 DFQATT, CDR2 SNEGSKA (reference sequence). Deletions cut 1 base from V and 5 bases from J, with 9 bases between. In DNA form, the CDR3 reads TGCAGTGCTAGAGGGGGGAGGAACGAGCAGTACTTC. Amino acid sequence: CSARGGRNEQYF.

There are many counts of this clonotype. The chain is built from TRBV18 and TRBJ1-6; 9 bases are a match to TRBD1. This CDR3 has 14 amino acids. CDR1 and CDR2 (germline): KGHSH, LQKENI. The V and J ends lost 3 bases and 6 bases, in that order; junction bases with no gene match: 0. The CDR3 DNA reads TGTGCCAGCTCACCGGGACAGGGTAATTCACCCCTCCACTTT. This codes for CASSPGQGNSPLHF.

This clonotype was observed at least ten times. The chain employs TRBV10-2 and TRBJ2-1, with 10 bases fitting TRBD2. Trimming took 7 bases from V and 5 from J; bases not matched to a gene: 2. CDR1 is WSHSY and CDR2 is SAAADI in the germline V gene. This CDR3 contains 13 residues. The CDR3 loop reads CASTAGGNNEQFF. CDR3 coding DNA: TGCGCCAGCACAGCGGGAGGGAACAATGAGCAGTTCTTC.

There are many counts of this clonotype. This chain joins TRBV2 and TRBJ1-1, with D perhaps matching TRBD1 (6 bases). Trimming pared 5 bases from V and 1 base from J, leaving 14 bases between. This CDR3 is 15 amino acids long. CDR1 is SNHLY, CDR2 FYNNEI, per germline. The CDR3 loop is CASSRQVTSNTEAFF. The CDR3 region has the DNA TGTGCCAGCAGTAGACAGGTAACTTCGAACACTGAAGCTTTCTTT.

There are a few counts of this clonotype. CDR3 bases: TGTGCCAGCAGCGTAGTTGGCAGGGAGGACACTGAAGCTTTCTTT. Translated: CASSVVGREDTEAFF. The rearrangement links TRBV12-3 or TRBV12-4 to TRBJ1-1, with a possible D match to TRBD1 (5 bases). V was clipped by 6 bases and J by 3 bases, with 17 bases between them. This CDR3 spans 15 amino acids.

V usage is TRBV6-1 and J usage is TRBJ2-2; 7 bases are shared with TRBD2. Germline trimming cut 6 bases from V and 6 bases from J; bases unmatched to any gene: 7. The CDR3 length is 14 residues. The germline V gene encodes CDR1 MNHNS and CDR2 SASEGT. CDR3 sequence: CASRFIAGSGELFF. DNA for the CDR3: TGTGCCAGCAGGTTTATAGCGGGCTCCGGGGAGCTGTTTTTT.

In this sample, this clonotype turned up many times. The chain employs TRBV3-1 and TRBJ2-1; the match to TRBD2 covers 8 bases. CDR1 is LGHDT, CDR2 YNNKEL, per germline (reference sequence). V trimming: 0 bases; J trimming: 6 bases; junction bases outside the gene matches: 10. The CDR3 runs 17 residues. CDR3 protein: CASSQDLGTRGTNEQFF. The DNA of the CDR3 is TGTGCCAGCAGCCAAGATCTAGGGACTAGAGGGACCAATGAGCAGTTCTTC.

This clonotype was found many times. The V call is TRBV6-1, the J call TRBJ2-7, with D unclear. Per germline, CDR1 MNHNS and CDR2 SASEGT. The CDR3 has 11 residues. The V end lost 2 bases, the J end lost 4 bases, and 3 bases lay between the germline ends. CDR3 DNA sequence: TGTGCCAGCAGTGAAAAGTACGAGCAGTACTTC. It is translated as CASSEKYEQYF.

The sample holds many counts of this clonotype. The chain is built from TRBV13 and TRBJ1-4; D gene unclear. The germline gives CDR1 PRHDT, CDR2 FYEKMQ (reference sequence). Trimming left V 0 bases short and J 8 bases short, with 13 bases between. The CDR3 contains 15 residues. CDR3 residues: CASSLGGGRWEKLFF. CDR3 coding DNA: TGTGCCAGCAGCTTAGGTGGAGGGCGCTGGGAAAAACTGTTTTTT.

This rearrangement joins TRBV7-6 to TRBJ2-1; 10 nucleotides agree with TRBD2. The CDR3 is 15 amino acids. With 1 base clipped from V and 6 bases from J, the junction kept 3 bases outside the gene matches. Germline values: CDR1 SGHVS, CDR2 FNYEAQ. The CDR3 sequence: CASSLVVAGGNEQFF. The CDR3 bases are TGTGCCAGCAGCTTAGTCGTAGCGGGAGGCAATGAGCAGTTCTTC.

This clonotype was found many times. DNA for the CDR3: TGTGCCAGCAGCTTAGGTATCGAACTCTATGGCTACACCTTC. This codes for CASSLGIELYGYTF. The chain links TRBV7-9 to TRBJ1-2; D gene uncertain. V was cut by 1 base and J by 4 bases, with 10 bases left in between. Germline V gene lookup returns CDR1 SEHNR and CDR2 FQNEAQ (reference sequence). This CDR3 has 14 amino acids.

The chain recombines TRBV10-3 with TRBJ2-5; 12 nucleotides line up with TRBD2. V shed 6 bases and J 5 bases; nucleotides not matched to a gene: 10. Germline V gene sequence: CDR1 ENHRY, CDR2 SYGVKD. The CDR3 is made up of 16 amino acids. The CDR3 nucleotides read TGTGCCATCAGCCAAAGACTAGCGGGAGTGGATGAGACCCAGTACTTC. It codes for CAISQRLAGVDETQYF.

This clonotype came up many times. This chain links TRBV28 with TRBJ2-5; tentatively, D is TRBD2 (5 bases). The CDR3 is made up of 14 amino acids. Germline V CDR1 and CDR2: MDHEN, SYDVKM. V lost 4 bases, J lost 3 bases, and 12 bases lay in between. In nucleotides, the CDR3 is TGTGCCAGCAGTTATTGGAGGTCCAAAGAGACCCAGTACTTC. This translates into CASSYWRSKETQYF.

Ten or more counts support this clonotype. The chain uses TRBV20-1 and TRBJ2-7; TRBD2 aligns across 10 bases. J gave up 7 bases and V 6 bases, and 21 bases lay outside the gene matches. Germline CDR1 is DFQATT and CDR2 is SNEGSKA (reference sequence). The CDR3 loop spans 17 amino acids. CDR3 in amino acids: CSAVAFPIAGGLIEQYF. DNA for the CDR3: TGCAGTGCCGTAGCATTTCCAATAGCGGGAGGATTGATAGAGCAGTACTTC.

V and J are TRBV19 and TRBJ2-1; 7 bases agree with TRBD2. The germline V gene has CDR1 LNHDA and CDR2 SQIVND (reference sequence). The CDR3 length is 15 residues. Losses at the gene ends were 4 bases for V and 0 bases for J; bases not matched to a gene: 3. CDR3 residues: CASSSGSYSYNEQFF. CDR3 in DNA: TGTGCCAGTAGTAGCGGGAGCTACTCCTACAATGAGCAGTTCTTC. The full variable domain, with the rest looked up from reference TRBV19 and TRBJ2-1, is DGGITQSPKYLFRKEGQNVTLSCEQNLNHDAMYWYRQDPGQGLRLIYYSQIVNDFQKGDIAEGYSVSREKKESFPLTVTSAQKNPTAFYLCASSSGSYSYNEQFFGPGTRLTVL.

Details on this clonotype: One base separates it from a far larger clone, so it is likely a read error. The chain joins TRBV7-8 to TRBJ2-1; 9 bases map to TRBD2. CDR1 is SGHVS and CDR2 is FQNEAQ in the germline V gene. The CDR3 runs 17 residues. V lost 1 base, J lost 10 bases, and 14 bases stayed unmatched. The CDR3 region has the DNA TGTGCCAGCAGCTTAGGTACTAGCGGGTGGAGCTCCTACGAGCAGTTCTTC. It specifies CASSLGTSGWSSYEQFF.

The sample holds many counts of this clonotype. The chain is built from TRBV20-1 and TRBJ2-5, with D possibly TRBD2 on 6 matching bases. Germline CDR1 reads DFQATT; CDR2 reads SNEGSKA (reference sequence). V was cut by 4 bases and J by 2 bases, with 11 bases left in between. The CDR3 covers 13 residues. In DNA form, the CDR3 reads TGCAGTGCTACTCGGACTAATCAAGAGACCCAGTACTTC. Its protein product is CSATRTNQETQYF.

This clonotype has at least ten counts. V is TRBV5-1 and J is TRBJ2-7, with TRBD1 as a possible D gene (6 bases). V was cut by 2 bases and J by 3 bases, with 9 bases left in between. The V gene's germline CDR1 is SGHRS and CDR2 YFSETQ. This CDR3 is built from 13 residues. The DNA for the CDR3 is TGCGCCAGCAGCTTCCGGGACAACTACGAGCAGTACTTC. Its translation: CASSFRDNYEQYF.

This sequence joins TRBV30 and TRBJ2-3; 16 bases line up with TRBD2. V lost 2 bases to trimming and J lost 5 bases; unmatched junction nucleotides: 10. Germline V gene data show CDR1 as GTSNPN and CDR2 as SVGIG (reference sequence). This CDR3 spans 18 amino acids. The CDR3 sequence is CAWSPGTSGRVGVDTQYF. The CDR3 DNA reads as TGTGCCTGGAGTCCCGGGACTAGCGGGAGGGTAGGCGTAGATACGCAGTATTTT.

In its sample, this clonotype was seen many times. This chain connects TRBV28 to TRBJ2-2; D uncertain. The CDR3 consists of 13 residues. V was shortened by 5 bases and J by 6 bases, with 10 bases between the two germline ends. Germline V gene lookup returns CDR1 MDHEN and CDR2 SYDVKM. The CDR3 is CASSPAGAGELFF. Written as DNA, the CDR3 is TGTGCCAGCAGTCCCGCAGGTGCCGGGGAGCTGTTTTTT.

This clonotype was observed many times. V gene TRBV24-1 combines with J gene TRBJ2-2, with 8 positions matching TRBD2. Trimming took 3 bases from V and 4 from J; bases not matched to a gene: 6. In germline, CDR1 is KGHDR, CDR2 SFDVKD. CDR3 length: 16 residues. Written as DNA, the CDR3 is TGTGCCACCAGTGATAGTTTCAGCGGGAGCACCGGGGAGCTGTTTTTT. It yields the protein CATSDSFSGSTGELFF.

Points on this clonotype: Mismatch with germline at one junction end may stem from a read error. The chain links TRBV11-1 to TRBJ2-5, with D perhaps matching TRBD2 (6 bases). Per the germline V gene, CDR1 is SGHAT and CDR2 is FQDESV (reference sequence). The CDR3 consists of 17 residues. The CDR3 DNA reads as TGCGCCAGCAGCCGGGAGACCGGGACGAACATACCAGAGACCCAGTACTTC. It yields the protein CASSRETGTNIPETQYF.

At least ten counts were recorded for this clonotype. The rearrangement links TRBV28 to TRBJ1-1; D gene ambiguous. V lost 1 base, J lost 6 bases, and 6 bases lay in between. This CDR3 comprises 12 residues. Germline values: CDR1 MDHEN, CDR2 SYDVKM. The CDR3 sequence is CASSLSGAEAFF. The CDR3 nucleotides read TGTGCCAGCAGTTTATCCGGGGCTGAAGCTTTCTTT.

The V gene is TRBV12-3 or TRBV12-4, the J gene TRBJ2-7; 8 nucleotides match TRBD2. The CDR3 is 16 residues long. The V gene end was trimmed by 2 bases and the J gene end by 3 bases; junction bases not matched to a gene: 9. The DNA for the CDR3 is TGTGCCAGCAGTTTATATCTCGCTAGCGGGTTCTACGAGCAGTACTTC. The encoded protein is CASSLYLASGFYEQYF.

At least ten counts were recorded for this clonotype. Written as DNA, the CDR3 is TGTGCCAGCAGCTTCGGAACAGAGCGCGAGCAGTACTTC. This sequence encodes CASSFGTEREQYF. The V gene is TRBV11-2, the J gene TRBJ2-7, with D hard to call. CDR1 and CDR2 from the germline V gene are SGHAT and FQNNGV. CDR3 length: 13 amino acids. Trimming took off 3 bases at V and 6 bases at J, with 12 bases between the two ends.